The rows below give T cell receptor beta chains drawn from one sample of a study of Ad26.COV2.S vaccination and SARS-CoV-2 variants. Sequencing was performed with immunoSEQ multiplex PCR; in TCRdb, only in-frame clones are kept and a portion is missing. The table has a few hundred thousand clones, about 90% seen once. The source material was peripheral blood, sampled in a trial of Ad26.COV2.S vaccine versus placebo. Receptor source: a person between 18 and 65 years old who received the Ad26.COV2.S COVID-19 vaccine or a placebo. CDR3s include the opening cysteine and the closing phenylalanine or tryptophan. The D gene is left open where the match is weak. Only part of the rows carry a size: once, few, many, or a class if the clone is expanded.

V gene	D gene	clone size	J gene	CDR3 DNA	CDR3 protein
TRBV7-6	TRBD2	.	TRBJ2-2	TGTGCCAGCAGCTTAGAACTAGCGGGGGCCACGAACACCGGGGAGCTGTTTTTT	CASSLELAGATNTGELFF
TRBV4-1	TRBD1	once	TRBJ2-7	TGCGCCAGCAGCCAAGACCAACAGGGGGGCTCCTACGAGCAGTACTTC	CASSQDQQGGSYEQYF
TRBV23-1	TRBD1	.	TRBJ2-5	TGCGCCAGCAGTCAAATCCCCTACAGGGGGCCCCAAGAGACCCAGTACTTC	CASSQIPYRGPQETQYF
TRBV9	.	.	TRBJ2-1	TGTGCCAGCAGCCCCGGCCCGACGTCCTACAATGAGCAGTTCTTC	CASSPGPTSYNEQFF
TRBV4-3	.	.	TRBJ1-3	TGCGCCAGCAGCCAAGGCGAGGGAAGGGCTGGAAACACCATATATTTT	CASSQGEGRAGNTIYF
TRBV7-8	TRBD1	.	TRBJ1-6	TGTGCCAGCAGCACCCGGGACAGGGGGCGAGTAAACTATAATTCACCCCTCCACTTT	CASSTRDRGRVNYNSPLHF
TRBV15	.	.	TRBJ1-1	TGTGCCACCAGCAGAGACCCTTGGAACACTGAAGCTTTCTTT	CATSRDPWNTEAFF
TRBV7-9	TRBD2	.	TRBJ2-3	TGTGCCAGCAGCTTAGCGGGGAGGGGTAGCACAGATACGCAGTATTTT	CASSLAGRGSTDTQYF
TRBV7-2	.	.	TRBJ1-2	TGTGCCAGCAGCTTAGCGTCAAACAGCGGCTATGGCTACACCTTC	CASSLASNSGYGYTF
TRBV5-8	TRBD1	.	TRBJ2-5	TGTGCCAGCAGCAGGGGACAGGGATTGCAAGAGACCCAGTACTTC	CASSRGQGLQETQYF
TRBV28	TRBD1	.	TRBJ1-5	TGTGCCAGCAGGATCCCTCAGGGGGCGATTCAGCCCCAGCATTTT	CASRIPQGAIQPQHF
TRBV4-1	.	once	TRBJ1-4	TGCGCCAGCAGCCCGAGCCCCGGGGGTGAAAAACTGTTTTTT	CASSPSPGGEKLFF
TRBV7-8	.	.	TRBJ1-2	TGTGCCAGCAGCCGGGGGCCTAACTATGGCTACACCTTC	CASSRGPNYGYTF
TRBV11-2	.	.	TRBJ2-1	TGTGCCAGCAGCTTATATTGGGCCTCCCCGGACGATGAGCAGTTCTTC	CASSLYWASPDDEQFF
TRBV5-4	.	.	TRBJ1-1	TGTGCCAGCAGCTTGGTTGGATTTGAAGCTTTCTTT	CASSLVGFEAFF
TRBV24-1	.	many	TRBJ1-1	TGTGCCACCAGACAGGGTTCACACACTGAAGCTTTCTTT	CATRQGSHTEAFF
TRBV7-9	.	.	TRBJ1-4	TGTGCCAGCAGCCCCCCACAGGGAATGGGTAATGAAAAACTGTTTTTT	CASSPPQGMGNEKLFF
TRBV5-1	.	once	TRBJ2-7	TGCGCCAGCAGCTTCGGGGATACAGGGATCTACGAGCAGTACTTC	CASSFGDTGIYEQYF
TRBV2	TRBD1	.	TRBJ1-1	TGTGCCAGCAGTGAAGGCGGTCAGGGGGCTGAAGCTTTCTTT	CASSEGGQGAEAFF